This T cell receptor beta chain comes out of a study of blood T cell repertoires in COVID-19. TCRdb keeps only in-frame clones here, not all; method: immunoSEQ multiplex PCR. The sample contains tens of thousands of clones, 85% to 90% of which appear only once. Per germline, CDR1 MNHEY and CDR2 SMNVEV (reference sequence). Trimming left V 6 bases short and J 0 bases short, with 14 bases between. The CDR3 length is 16 residues. This clone showed up just a few times. The chain has TRBV27 and TRBJ2-2; no clear D gene. Input material: peripheral blood. The clonotype comes from a human donor in a cohort sampled during active COVID-19. CDR3: CASRALLQTNTGELFF. CDR3 sequence (DNA): TGTGCCAGCAGGGCCCTGCTGCAAACGAACACCGGGGAGCTGTTTTTT.